These 21 T cell receptor beta chains originate from one sample sequenced in a study of post-analysis software for immune sequencing data. Which antigens these TCRs recognize remains unknown. TCR beta libraries were prepared from cDNA with unique molecular identifiers. TCRdb reanalysed the PCR reads using MiXCR and keeps one entry per CDR3 protein. The sample holds about 820,000 distinct CDR3 sequences, roughly 58% seen once. General observations from the study: Five TRBV segments were significantly more frequent in patients than in controls. TRBV5-6, TRBV5-1 and TRBV20-1 were among these segments.

The sample taken for sequencing was blood. These receptors originate from a girl aged 5-17 years with multiple sclerosis.

This chain joins TRBV9 and TRBJ2-5; D unclear. The CDR3 covers 13 residues. Germline V CDR1 and CDR2: SGDLS, YYNGEE. The germline V and J ends were trimmed by 2 bases and 3 bases, with 8 bases remaining between them. The CDR3 sequence: CASSVGLEETQYF. Written as DNA, the CDR3 is TGTGCCAGCAGCGTTGGGCTAGAAGAGACCCAGTACTTC.

The V and J genes are TRBV5-1 and TRBJ2-1; D gene uncertain. Trimming took 3 bases from V and 2 from J, leaving 6 bases between them. This CDR3 region has 13 residues. The germline gives CDR1 SGHRS, CDR2 YFSETQ. CDR3 in DNA: TGCGCCAGCAGCTACTTAGCCTACAATGAGCAGTTCTTC. This encodes CASSYLAYNEQFF.

This clonotype occurred a few times. CDR3 region: CASSLAGLAGGGEQYF. The DNA for the CDR3 is TGCGCCAGCAGCTTGGCCGGACTAGCGGGAGGTGGAGAGCAGTACTTC. The chain recombines TRBV5-1 with TRBJ2-7; 14 bases line up with TRBD2. The CDR3 is made up of 16 amino acids. V trimming: 0 bases; J trimming: 7 bases; junction bases outside the gene matches: 6. The germline CDR1 and CDR2 sequences are SGHRS and YFSETQ.

This sequence joins TRBV7-9 and TRBJ1-2; D call uncertain. The CDR3 covers 13 residues. Germline assignment: CDR1 SEHNR and CDR2 FQNEAQ (reference sequence). V lost 0 bases to trimming and J lost 1 base, with 3 bases between them. This CDR3 reads CASSLAFNYGYTF. CDR3 sequence (DNA): TGTGCCAGCAGCTTAGCCTTTAACTATGGCTACACCTTC. The complete variable domain, with remaining parts taken from reference TRBV7-9 and TRBJ1-2, reads DTGVSQNPRHKITKRGQNVTFRCDPISEHNRLYWYRQTLGQGPEFLTYFQNEAQLEKSRLLSDRFSAERPKGSFSTLEIQRTEQGDSAMYLCASSLAFNYGYTFGSGTRLTVV.

This clonotype occurred a few times. One end of the junction varies from germline; a read error may be responsible. The gene calls are TRBV6-5 and TRBJ2-2; D unclear. The V gene's germline CDR1 is MNHEY and CDR2 SVGAGI. The CDR3 runs 17 residues. CDR3 region: CACSYQPGNGYTGELFF. CDR3 in DNA: TGTGCCTGCAGTTACCAACCTGGGAACGGATACACCGGGGAGCTGTTTTTT.

This clonotype showed up just a few times. The V gene is TRBV20-1, the J gene TRBJ2-7; 9 nucleotides align to TRBD2. CDR3 length: 12 amino acids. Germline values: CDR1 DFQATT, CDR2 SNEGSKA (reference sequence). The V gene end was trimmed by 6 bases and the J gene end by 7 bases; junction bases not matched to a gene: 7. CDR3 loop: CSAEGLAREQYF. For the CDR3, the DNA is TGCAGTGCAGAAGGACTAGCGCGGGAGCAGTACTTC.

J is TRBJ2-6 and V is TRBV10-3; D is undetermined. This CDR3 is 14 amino acids long. Trimming removed 3 bases at V and 3 bases at J, with 6 bases between. The germline V gene has CDR1 ENHRY and CDR2 SYGVKD. CDR3 bases: TGTGCCATCAGTGATGGCTTTGGGGCCAACGTCCTGACTTTC. Translation: CAISDGFGANVLTF.

This clonotype was observed a handful of times. This chain uses TRBV6-5 with TRBJ2-7, with a possible D match to TRBD1 (6 bases). CDR1 MNHEY and CDR2 SVGAGI come from the germline V gene. The CDR3 sequence is 14 residues long. Trimming removed 2 bases from V and 3 bases from J, with 11 bases in between. The DNA of the CDR3 is TGTGCCAGCAGTTACAAACAGGGCGGCTACGAGCAGTACTTC. It is translated as CASSYKQGGYEQYF.

V and J are TRBV6-1 and TRBJ2-4; TRBD2 is a possible D gene (5 bases). CDR1 MNHNS and CDR2 SASEGT come from the germline V gene. The CDR3 contains 15 residues. V was cut by 2 bases and J by 5 bases, with 13 bases left in between. CDR3 loop: CASSEFWGVQNIQYF. The CDR3 coding sequence is TGTGCCAGCAGTGAATTCTGGGGAGTTCAAAACATTCAGTACTTC.

The chain joins TRBV10-3 to TRBJ2-7; perhaps D is TRBD1 or TRBD2 (5 bases each). V was shortened by 0 bases and J by 4 bases, with 13 bases between the two germline ends. The CDR3 is 15 residues long. Germline V gene sequence: CDR1 ENHRY, CDR2 SYGVKD. The CDR3 DNA follows: TGTGCCATCAGTGAGTCGCAGGGAGCAGATTACGAGCAGTACTTC. Protein: CAISESQGADYEQYF.

The rearrangement joins TRBV20-1 to TRBJ2-5; D might be TRBD1 or TRBD2, each matching 6 bases. The CDR3 runs to 12 residues. Looked up from germline, CDR1 is DFQATT and CDR2 is SNEGSKA (reference sequence). The CDR3 region is CSSLGGRETQYF. CDR3 coding DNA: TGCAGCTCATTGGGGGGCCGGGAGACCCAGTACTTC.

This clonotype appeared a few times. The gene calls are TRBV7-8 and TRBJ2-7; D unclear. Trimming shortened V by 2 bases and J by 4 bases, and 15 bases separated the two germline ends. Looked up from germline, CDR1 is SGHVS and CDR2 is FQNEAQ. This CDR3 spans 15 amino acids. The CDR3 sequence: CASSLPWTLKYEQYF. DNA for the CDR3: TGTGCCAGCAGCTTACCCTGGACCCTAAAATACGAGCAGTACTTC.

In this sample, this clonotype turned up once. A much bigger clone sits one base away, suggesting this may be a read error. This sequence joins TRBV7-9 and TRBJ1-2, with 7 bases that match TRBD1. Germline CDR1 and CDR2: SEHNR and FQNEAQ (reference sequence). The CDR3 covers 12 residues. CDR3 in amino acids: CASLQGNYGYIF. Written as DNA, the CDR3 is TGTGCCAGCCTACAGGGGAACTATGGCTACATCTTC. Complete variable domain (other parts from reference TRBV7-9 and TRBJ1-2): DTGVSQNPRHKITKRGQNVTFRCDPISEHNRLYWYRQTLGQGPEFLTYFQNEAQLEKSRLLSDRFSAERPKGSFSTLEIQRTEQGDSAMYLCASLQGNYGYIFGSGTRLTVV.

The chain combines TRBV5-1 with TRBJ1-2; 7 nucleotides agree with TRBD1. Germline CDR1 and CDR2: SGHRS and YFSETQ. The CDR3 covers 13 residues. J lost 6 bases, V lost 4 bases, and 6 bases had no gene match. CDR3 nucleotide sequence: TGCGCCAGCAGCCGGGGACAGACAAATGGCTACACCTTC. This encodes CASSRGQTNGYTF.

The rearrangement uses TRBV20-1 and TRBJ2-4, with TRBD1 matching 7 bases. The J call is doubtful: the DNA matches TRBJ2-7 better. CDR1 and CDR2 from the germline V gene are DFQATT and SNEGSKA (reference sequence). The CDR3 runs 15 residues. DNA for the CDR3: TGCAGTGCTAGAGATCCCGGGACAGCAGGCTACGAGCAGTACTTC. Translating gives CSARDPGTAGYEQYF.

The chain employs TRBV20-1 and TRBJ1-2; D not certain. V lost 1 base and J 3 bases, leaving 15 bases between the germline ends. CDR3 length: 15 residues. Germline loops: CDR1 DFQATT, CDR2 SNEGSKA (reference sequence). The CDR3: CSARVSGWGDYGYTF. CDR3 nucleotides: TGCAGTGCTAGAGTTTCCGGTTGGGGAGACTATGGCTACACCTTC.

V gene TRBV6-6 combines with J gene TRBJ2-5; the D gene is possibly TRBD2 (5 bases). The last part of the DNA fits TRBJ2-7 better; the J call may be wrong. The CDR3 is made up of 13 amino acids. In germline, CDR1 is MNHNY, CDR2 SVGAGI (reference sequence). The CDR3 loop is CASSSNGIYEQYF. CDR3 sequence (DNA): TGTGCCAGCAGTTCAAACGGGATTTACGAGCAGTACTTC.

This chain connects TRBV6-1 to TRBJ1-2, with 7 bases matching TRBD1. CDR1 and CDR2 (germline): MNHNS, SASEGT. V shed 1 base, J shed 4 bases, and the junction held 6 bases outside the gene matches. CDR3 length: 15 residues. This chain's CDR3 is CASSEDTGVGYGYTF. In DNA, the CDR3 is TGTGCCAGCAGTGAAGATACAGGGGTTGGCTATGGCTACACCTTC.

This clonotype showed up just a few times. The rearrangement links TRBV4-1 to TRBJ2-1; D gene unclear. V lost 1 base to trimming and J lost 9 bases, with 7 bases between them. Looked up from germline, CDR1 is MGHRA and CDR2 is YSYEKL. The CDR3 has 12 residues. In DNA form, the CDR3 reads TGCGCCAGCAGCCAAGGTGGTACTGAGCAGTTCTTC. Translation gives CASSQGGTEQFF.

This clonotype has only a few counts. The chain is built from TRBV27 and TRBJ1-4; perhaps TRBD1 as D (5 bases). V was cut by 3 bases and J by 8 bases, with 10 bases left in between. CDR1 is MNHEY and CDR2 is SMNVEV in the germline V gene (reference sequence). The CDR3 totals 13 residues. CDR3 in DNA: TGTGCCAGCAGTTTTAGAGGGGACGAAAAACTGTTTTTT. Protein product: CASSFRGDEKLFF. The whole variable domain, filled in from reference TRBV27 and TRBJ1-4, reads EAQVTQNPRYLITVTGKKLTVTCSQNMNHEYMSWYRQDPGLGLRQIYYSMNVEVTDKGDVPEGYKVSRKEKRNFPLILESPSPNQTSLYFCASSFRGDEKLFFGSGTQLSVL.

V gene TRBV20-1 combines with J gene TRBJ2-7; D gene uncertain. Between the trimmed V and J ends, which lost 6 bases and 6 bases, there was a span of 18 bases. In germline, CDR1 is DFQATT, CDR2 SNEGSKA (reference sequence). The CDR3 runs to 13 residues. CDR3 amino acids: CSAPRTALSEQYF. As DNA, the CDR3 is TGCAGTGCCCCCCGCACAGCTCTAAGCGAGCAGTACTTC.